This TCR beta chain was captured by sequencing in a study of shared clonotypes between healthy human individuals. As for this clone: This sample includes further DNA sequences coding for the same CDR3.

The CDR3 runs to 14 residues. Germline CDR1 SGHRS, CDR2 YFSETQ. V lost 0 bases and J lost 3, with 8 bases in between. Each cell subset's genomic DNA was divided evenly among several immunoSEQ plates. Assay used: immunoSEQ multiplex PCR; TCRdb lists only in-frame clones, some missing. The profile shows roughly 2.5 million clones, around 94% of them singletons. Sequenced sample: naive CD4+ T cells sorted from blood. Subset reported: CD45RA+ positively selected. The clonotype originates from a man aged 18 to 30 in good health. The gene calls are TRBV5-1 and TRBJ2-3; maybe TRBD2 (5 bases). The CDR3 DNA reads as TGCGCCAGCAGCTTGGCCCGGGAAACAGATACGCAGTATTTT. It specifies CASSLARETDTQYF.